A single sample is the source of the 19 T cell receptor beta chains below, sequenced in a study of T-cell memory formation after mild COVID-19. Via MiXCR, TCRdb re-called the 5' RACE reads, giving one row per CDR3 protein. The table records 580,000 or so distinct CDR3 sequences, around a sixth of them present only once. The sequencing input was PBMCs or a T cell subset sorted from them (not recorded which). The receptors shown here come from an adult woman who had mild COVID-19 (a few samples of this study predate the infection). Cell type and time point are not known.

The V call is TRBV12-3 or TRBV12-4, the J call TRBJ2-6; a weak D match, TRBD2 (5 bases). The CDR3 is 14 residues long. Trimming stripped 6 bases from V and 2 bases from J, with 8 bases between. CDR3 amino acids: CASSLTTGANVLTF. The CDR3, as DNA: TGTGCCAGCAGCCTGACTACTGGGGCCAACGTCCTGACTTTC.

Comment on this clonotype: The junction shows a germline mismatch at one end, possibly a read error. The rearrangement joins TRBV20-1 to TRBJ1-5; D call uncertain. The CDR3 sequence is 10 residues long. CDR1 DFQATT and CDR2 SNEGSKA come from the germline V gene (reference sequence). The CDR3 nucleotides read TGTTGGATGAATAATCAGCCCCAGCATTTT. Its translation: CWMNNQPQHF.

This clonotype has only a few counts. The genes are TRBV29-1 and TRBJ2-7; perhaps TRBD1 as D (7 bases). The CDR3 runs 15 residues. Trimming removed 4 bases at V and 3 bases at J, with 19 bases between. Germline V CDR1 and CDR2: SQVTM, ANQGSEA. The CDR3 region is CSVVGVVQGGYEQYF. The CDR3 DNA reads as TGCAGCGTTGTCGGAGTCGTGCAGGGGGGCTACGAGCAGTACTTC.

This clonotype came up a few times. The rearrangement links TRBV12-3 or TRBV12-4 to TRBJ1-5; 7 bases match TRBD1. The ends lost 6 bases at V and 2 bases at J; junction bases unmatched: 7. CDR3 length: 15 residues. For the CDR3, the DNA is TGTGCCAGCAGGCCAGGGGGGGACGGCAATCAGCCCCAGCATTTT. Amino acid sequence: CASRPGGDGNQPQHF.

This clonotype occurred a few times. This chain uses TRBV4-1 with TRBJ2-7; TRBD1 is a possible D gene (6 bases). The CDR3 runs 14 residues. V was cut by 4 bases and J by 4 bases, with 14 bases left in between. CDR1 is MGHRA and CDR2 is YSYEKL in the germline V gene. The CDR3 reads CASSLPGQDYEQYF. In DNA, the CDR3 is TGCGCCAGCAGCCTACCGGGACAAGATTACGAGCAGTACTTC.

The gene calls are TRBV4-1 and TRBJ1-5; D call uncertain. The length of the CDR3 is 16 residues. V was pared by 1 base and J by 6 bases, with 16 bases between. Germline V gene data show CDR1 as MGHRA and CDR2 as YSYEKL. CDR3 protein: CASSQGFMGSSQPQHF. The CDR3 region has the DNA TGCGCCAGCAGCCAAGGTTTTATGGGTTCGAGTCAGCCCCAGCATTTT.

In this sample, this clonotype turned up a few times. One end of the junction fails to match germline, which may point to a read error. The V and J genes are TRBV7-2 and TRBJ2-2, with 9 positions matching TRBD1. The CDR3 spans 15 residues. CDR1 is SGHTA, CDR2 FQGNSA, per germline. CDR3 in amino acids: CASSLGQGSTRELFF. The DNA for the CDR3 is TGTGCCAGCAGCTTGGGACAGGGTAGCACCAGGGAGCTGTTTTTT.

There are a few counts of this clonotype. This sequence joins TRBV20-1 and TRBJ2-2, with a weak D call TRBD1 (5 bases). Germline V gene sequence: CDR1 DFQATT, CDR2 SNEGSKA (reference sequence). The V and J ends lost 5 bases and 5 bases respectively, with 12 bases between them. This CDR3 is 13 amino acids long. The CDR3 here is CSADSQGTGELFF. CDR3 sequence (DNA): TGCAGTGCTGACTCGCAGGGAACCGGGGAGCTGTTTTTT.

The chain recombines TRBV5-1 with TRBJ2-7; possibly TRBD1 for D (7 bases). V lost 1 base and J lost 6, with 11 bases in between. Germline loops: CDR1 SGHRS, CDR2 YFSETQ. This CDR3 has 13 amino acids. The CDR3 sequence is CASSLPGDSEQYF. The CDR3 DNA reads TGCGCCAGCAGCTTGCCGGGGGACAGCGAGCAGTACTTC.

The chain is built from TRBV4-1 and TRBJ2-3, with D perhaps TRBD1 (5 bases). Looked up from germline, CDR1 is MGHRA and CDR2 is YSYEKL. Trimming took off 3 bases at V and 4 bases at J, with 17 bases between the two ends. The CDR3 covers 16 residues. The CDR3 reads CASSQRDLTVSDTQYF. CDR3 nucleotide sequence: TGCGCCAGCAGCCAGCGAGACCTGACAGTCTCAGATACGCAGTATTTT.

The rearrangement links TRBV29-1 to TRBJ2-1; 8 positions match TRBD2. Germline assignment: CDR1 SQVTM and CDR2 ANQGSEA. V lost 7 bases and J lost 6; bases outside the gene matches: 8. This CDR3 has 13 residues. The CDR3 protein is CSESGSKSNEQFF. The CDR3 region has the DNA TGCAGCGAAAGCGGGAGCAAGAGCAATGAGCAGTTCTTC.

In its sample, this clonotype was seen a few times. The chain joins TRBV12-3 or TRBV12-4 to TRBJ1-1, with a weak D call TRBD1 (6 bases). V was shortened by 6 bases and J by 1 base, with 12 bases between the two germline ends. This CDR3 is 14 amino acids long. The CDR3 spells CASRASTGNTEAFF. The DNA for the CDR3 is TGTGCCAGCAGGGCGTCGACAGGGAACACTGAAGCTTTCTTT.

The sample holds a few counts of this clonotype. The chain has TRBV24-1 and TRBJ2-1; the D gene is possibly TRBD2 (6 bases). This CDR3 has 15 residues. Trimming stripped 5 bases from V and 3 bases from J, with 13 bases between. The V gene's germline CDR1 is KGHDR and CDR2 SFDVKD. The CDR3 loop reads CATSGGLAYYNEQFF. The DNA for the CDR3 is TGTGCCACCAGTGGGGGCCTAGCGTACTACAATGAGCAGTTCTTC.

The chain joins TRBV12-3 or TRBV12-4 to TRBJ2-3; D ambiguous. V was trimmed by 6 bases and J by 5 bases, leaving 9 bases between them. The CDR3 runs to 12 residues. The DNA for the CDR3 is TGTGCCAGCAGCACGTTGGGAGATACGCAGTATTTT. Translation gives CASSTLGDTQYF.

This clonotype was picked up a small number of times. CDR3 region: CASSQDENRVETQYF. The CDR3 DNA follows: TGCGCCAGCAGCCAAGATGAAAACAGGGTTGAGACCCAGTACTTC. The V gene is TRBV4-1, the J gene TRBJ2-5; weak D call: TRBD1 (6 bases). V was clipped by 0 bases and J by 5 bases, with 13 bases between them. The CDR3 length is 15 residues. Germline V gives CDR1 MGHRA, CDR2 YSYEKL.

J is TRBJ1-1 and V is TRBV4-1, with D hard to call. Germline-derived CDR1 and CDR2 are MGHRA and YSYEKL. V dropped 4 bases and J dropped 4 bases, with 25 bases sitting between them. The CDR3 has 18 amino acids. CDR3 bases: TGCGCCAGCAGCCTCCCTTGGCGGGGAAGGAGAGAAGTCACTGAAGCTTTCTTT. Translation gives CASSLPWRGRREVTEAFF.

The rearrangement links TRBV10-3 to TRBJ1-5; D call uncertain. This CDR3 is built from 13 residues. Germline V CDR1 and CDR2: ENHRY, SYGVKD. V was cut by 6 bases and J by 3 bases, with 9 bases left in between. The CDR3 nucleotides are TGTGCCATCAGGGGAGAGGTCAATCAGCCCCAGCATTTT. Amino acid sequence: CAIRGEVNQPQHF.

The V call is TRBV6-4, the J call TRBJ2-2; possible D gene TRBD1, 6 bases. The CDR3 loop spans 16 amino acids. Deletions cut 5 bases from V and 3 bases from J, with 16 bases between. Germline lookup yields CDR1 MRHNA and CDR2 SNTAGT. The CDR3 loop is CASSLTGSGDTGELFF. The CDR3 DNA is TGTGCCAGCAGTCTCACAGGGAGTGGGGACACCGGGGAGCTGTTTTTT.

This rearrangement joins TRBV19 to TRBJ1-2; possible D gene TRBD1, 6 bases. V shed 2 bases and J shed 4 bases, with 14 bases lying between them. The length of the CDR3 is 15 residues. Germline CDR1 and CDR2: LNHDA and SQIVND (reference sequence). CDR3 coding DNA: TGTGCCAGTAGTATATCGGACAGACATAGCTATGGCTACACCTTC. Residues: CASSISDRHSYGYTF. The whole variable domain, remainder taken from reference TRBV19 and TRBJ1-2, is DGGITQSPKYLFRKEGQNVTLSCEQNLNHDAMYWYRQDPGQGLRLIYYSQIVNDFQKGDIAEGYSVSREKKESFPLTVTSAQKNPTAFYLCASSISDRHSYGYTFGSGTRLTVV.